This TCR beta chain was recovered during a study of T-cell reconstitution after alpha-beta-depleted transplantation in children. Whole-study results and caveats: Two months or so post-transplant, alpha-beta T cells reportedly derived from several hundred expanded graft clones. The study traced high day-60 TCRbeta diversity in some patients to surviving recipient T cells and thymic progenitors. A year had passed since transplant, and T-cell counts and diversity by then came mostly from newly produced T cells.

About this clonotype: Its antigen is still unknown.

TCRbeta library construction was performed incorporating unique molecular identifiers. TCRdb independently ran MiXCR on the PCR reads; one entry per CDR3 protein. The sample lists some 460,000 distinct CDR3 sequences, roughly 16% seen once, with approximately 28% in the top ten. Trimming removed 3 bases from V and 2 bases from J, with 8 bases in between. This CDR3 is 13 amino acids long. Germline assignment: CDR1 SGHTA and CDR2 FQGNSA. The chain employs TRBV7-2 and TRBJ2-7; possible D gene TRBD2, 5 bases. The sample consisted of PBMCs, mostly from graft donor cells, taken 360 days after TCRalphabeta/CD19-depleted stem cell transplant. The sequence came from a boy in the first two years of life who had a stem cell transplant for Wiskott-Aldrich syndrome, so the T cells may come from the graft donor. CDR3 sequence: CASSFRLTYEQYF. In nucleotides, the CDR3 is TGTGCCAGCAGCTTTCGACTAACCTACGAGCAGTACTTC.